These 31 T cell receptor beta chains were all obtained from the same sample, sequenced in a study of blood T cell repertoires in COVID-19. Measured with immunoSEQ multiplex PCR; TCRdb has only the in-frame clones, and not every one. The sample shows approximately 240,000 clones, roughly 85% of them seen only once. Specimen: peripheral blood. These receptors were obtained from a man aged 45-60 years who had recovered from COVID-19.

This clone was detected only once. V and J are TRBV7-9 and TRBJ2-7, with 7 nucleotides matching TRBD1. Per the germline V gene, CDR1 is SEHNR and CDR2 is FQNEAQ (reference sequence). The CDR3 is made up of 15 amino acids. After removal of 4 bases from V and 1 base from J, the junction contained 7 bases not matched to a gene. CDR3 DNA sequence: TGTGCCAGCAGCTCGCCATCACAGGGGTCCTACGAGCAGTACTTC. Translating it yields CASSSPSQGSYEQYF.

This clone has just one count. The chain is built from TRBV7-9 and TRBJ2-3; D gene ambiguous. The CDR3 is 16 residues long. V lost 1 base and J 0 bases, leaving 11 bases between the germline ends. Germline CDR1 is SEHNR and CDR2 is FQNEAQ (reference sequence). The CDR3 nucleotides are TGTGCCAGCAGCTTAGTACAGAGTGCTAGCACAGATACGCAGTATTTT. The encoded protein is CASSLVQSASTDTQYF. Looking up the rest from reference TRBV7-9 and TRBJ2-3 gives the full variable domain: DTGVSQNPRHKITKRGQNVTFRCDPISEHNRLYWYRQTLGQGPEFLTYFQNEAQLEKSRLLSDRFSAERPKGSFSTLEIQRTEQGDSAMYLCASSLVQSASTDTQYFGPGTRLTVL.

The chain carries TRBV6-6 and TRBJ2-7; 11 bases are a match to TRBD1. Unmatched junction bases numbered 8, after V lost 6 bases and J lost 7 bases. Germline CDR1 MNHNY, CDR2 SVGAGI (reference sequence). The CDR3 length is 14 residues. For the CDR3, the DNA is TGTGCCAGCAGATGGACAGGGGGCGCGGGGGAGCAGTACTTC. Translated: CASRWTGGAGEQYF.

This clone was counted once. The V gene is TRBV12-3 or TRBV12-4, the J gene TRBJ2-7; D perhaps matches TRBD1 (6 bases). This CDR3 contains 13 residues. Trimming took off 9 bases at V and 5 bases at J, with 17 bases between the two ends. CDR3 sequence (DNA): TGTGCCAGTAACCGGCAGGGGCTCCACGAGCAGTACTTC. Protein: CASNRQGLHEQYF.

The chain is built from TRBV21-1 and TRBJ2-3; the table names TRBD2, a call not compared with the DNA. TRBV21-1 is classified as a pseudogene. This CDR3 region has 20 residues. CDR3 coding DNA: TGTGCCAGCAGCACCCCCCGGCGGCTAGCGGGAGGGCCCCGCACAGATACGCAGTATTTT. This encodes CASSTPRRLAGGPRTDTQYF.

The CDR3 sequence: CASSPLRQGGGNQPQHF. The CDR3 DNA reads TGTGCCAGCTCACCTCTACGTCAGGGGGGAGGCAATCAGCCCCAGCATTTT. The chain links TRBV18 to TRBJ1-5; 7 positions agree with TRBD1. V trimming: 3 bases; J trimming: 2 bases; junction bases outside the gene matches: 10. The germline V gene has CDR1 KGHSH and CDR2 LQKENI. The length of the CDR3 is 17 residues.

This chain links TRBV28 with TRBJ1-1; TRBD1 agrees at 7 bases. Per the germline V gene, CDR1 is MDHEN and CDR2 is SYDVKM. The CDR3 loop spans 16 amino acids. J was trimmed by 2 bases and V by 2 bases; bases with no gene match: 8. CDR3 DNA: TGTGCCAGCAGTTTAAGGACAGGAGGATTAAACACTGAAGCTTTCTTT. It codes for CASSLRTGGLNTEAFF.

The V call is TRBV28, the J call TRBJ2-7; tentatively, D is TRBD2 (6 bases). V was shortened by 4 bases and J by 11 bases, with 24 bases between the two germline ends. Germline CDR1 is MDHEN and CDR2 is SYDVKM. CDR3 length equals 15 residues. DNA for the CDR3: TGTGCCAGCAGTTCTAAGCCACTCGAAGGGTGGGGGGAGTACTTC. It encodes CASSSKPLEGWGEYF.

This clone appeared once. An end of the junction differs from the germline gene, which may be a read error. J is TRBJ2-7 and V is TRBV28, with no clear D. This CDR3 has 13 amino acids. CDR1 and CDR2 from the germline V gene are MDHEN and SYDVKM. The CDR3 is CASSSRYVGLSSF. DNA of the CDR3: TGTGCCAGCAGTTCCCGATATGTCGGCCTATCTAGCTTC.

The V and J genes are TRBV6-5 and TRBJ2-6; 8 bases align to TRBD1. From germline, CDR1 is MNHEY and CDR2 SVGAGI. J lost 8 bases, V lost 6 bases, and 6 bases had no gene match. The CDR3 spans 14 residues. CDR3 region: CASRQGERTNVLTF. Written as DNA, the CDR3 is TGTGCCAGCAGACAGGGGGAGAGGACCAACGTCCTGACTTTC.

The genes are TRBV28 and TRBJ2-7; 12 bases agree with TRBD2. The trim removed 0 bases at V and 7 bases at J, leaving 4 bases unmatched. The CDR3 spans 15 residues. Germline V gene data show CDR1 as MDHEN and CDR2 as SYDVKM. CDR3 bases: TGTGCCAGCAGTTTATGGACTAGCGGGAGCGAAGAGCAGTACTTC. Its translation is CASSLWTSGSEEQYF. Together with reference TRBV28 and TRBJ2-7, the CDR3 gives the full variable domain: DVKVTQSSRYLVKRTGEKVFLECVQDMDHENMFWYRQDPGLGLRLIYFSYDVKMKEKGDIPEGYSVSREKKERFSLILESASTNQTSMYLCASSLWTSGSEEQYFGPGTRLTVT.

The V gene is TRBV11-3, the J gene TRBJ1-1; maybe TRBD1 (5 bases). The V end lost 9 bases, the J end lost 3 bases, and 14 bases lay between the germline ends. Germline V gene data show CDR1 as SGHNT and CDR2 as YENEEA. The CDR3 spans 13 residues. In DNA, the CDR3 is TGTGCCAGTCAGGGTCAAGGTGACACTGAAGCTTTCTTT. This gives the protein CASQGQGDTEAFF.

V is TRBV28 and J is TRBJ1-3; D gene ambiguous. V lost 6 bases, J lost 0 bases, and 9 bases lay in between. Germline V CDR1 and CDR2: MDHEN, SYDVKM. CDR3 length: 14 residues. This CDR3 is CASRPPGSGNTIYF. The CDR3 bases are TGTGCCAGCAGGCCCCCGGGCTCTGGAAACACCATATATTTT.

This chain joins TRBV24-1 and TRBJ2-7, with D perhaps matching TRBD1 (6 bases). Trimming stripped 8 bases from V and 1 base from J, with 17 bases between. The V gene's germline CDR1 is KGHDR and CDR2 SFDVKD. The CDR3 loop spans 15 amino acids. CDR3 sequence reads: CATKHRAPISYEQYF. In nucleotides, the CDR3 is TGTGCCACCAAACACAGGGCCCCAATTTCCTACGAGCAGTACTTC.

The genes are TRBV5-1 and TRBJ1-3; no definite D call. This CDR3 comprises 15 residues. V gave up 2 bases and J gave up 0 bases, with 9 bases separating them. Germline V CDR1 and CDR2: SGHRS, YFSETQ. CDR3 sequence (DNA): TGCGCCAGCAGCTTAGGCGGCCCCTCTGGAAACACCATATATTTT. As protein: CASSLGGPSGNTIYF.

This clone was counted a single time. The CDR3 nucleotides are TGTGCCACCAGTGACCGAGGGCCGGCTAAGTTCTTC. Amino acid sequence: CATSDRGPAKFF. This chain uses TRBV24-1 with TRBJ2-1, with D tentatively TRBD2 (5 bases). This CDR3 contains 12 residues. Trimming removed 4 bases from V and 14 bases from J, with 14 bases in between. The V gene's germline CDR1 is KGHDR and CDR2 SFDVKD.

This clone has just a few counts. The V call is TRBV27, the J call TRBJ2-1; 9 bases match TRBD1. Germline V lookup: CDR1 MNHEY, CDR2 SMNVEV (reference sequence). The length of the CDR3 is 13 residues. V was pared by 5 bases and J by 10 bases, with 6 bases of the junction left unmatched. This chain's CDR3 is CASSPRTGEEQFF. The CDR3 region has the DNA TGTGCCAGCAGTCCCCGGACAGGGGAGGAGCAGTTCTTC.

This chain connects TRBV6-6 to TRBJ2-3; D gene unclear. The germline V gene encodes CDR1 MNHNY and CDR2 SVGAGI (reference sequence). This CDR3 comprises 13 residues. Trimming shortened V by 8 bases and J by 4 bases, and 13 bases separated the two germline ends. DNA for the CDR3: TGTGCCAGCTCTGCTACCGAACCAGATACGCAGTATTTT. This codes for CASSATEPDTQYF.

This chain links TRBV28 with TRBJ1-5, with 8 bases aligning to TRBD1. Germline V CDR1 and CDR2: MDHEN, SYDVKM. The junction had 6 bases not matched to a gene; V was cut back by 5 bases and J by 0 bases. The CDR3 consists of 16 residues. The CDR3 bases are TGTGCCAGCAGTCCCACGACAGGGGTTAGCAATCAGCCCCAGCATTTT. Amino acid sequence: CASSPTTGVSNQPQHF.

V gene TRBV9 combines with J gene TRBJ2-5; TRBD2 matches 13 bases. J lost 1 base, V lost 4 bases, and 4 bases had no gene match. CDR1 and CDR2 (germline): SGDLS, YYNGEE. The CDR3 consists of 16 residues. The CDR3 coding sequence is TGTGCCAGCAGCTCTGGGACTAGCGGGGCCCAAGAGACCCAGTACTTC. Its protein is CASSSGTSGAQETQYF.

The genes are TRBV20-1 and TRBJ2-7, with TRBD2 matching over 8 bases. This CDR3 contains 23 residues. CDR1 is DFQATT, CDR2 SNEGSKA, per germline (reference sequence). V shed 3 bases and J 3 bases; nucleotides not matched to a gene: 34. CDR3 DNA: TGCAGTGCTAGTCAGAAGAGAAGTACGGGAGTCCCAGAAGGTAGCGGGATTGACTACGAGCAGTACTTC. It translates to CSASQKRSTGVPEGSGIDYEQYF.

The chain's CDR3 is CASSLIETRSLTDTQYF. The CDR3 DNA reads as TGTGCCAGCAGTTTAATCGAGACTAGAAGCCTCACAGATACGCAGTATTTT. This chain connects TRBV27 to TRBJ2-3; tentative D call: TRBD2 (6 bases). The ends were cut back, 2 bases at V and 2 bases at J, with 17 bases in the middle. The CDR3 runs to 17 residues. Germline values: CDR1 MNHEY, CDR2 SMNVEV (reference sequence).

J is TRBJ1-5 and V is TRBV18, with D tentatively TRBD1 (5 bases). The CDR3 is 13 amino acids. CDR1 is KGHSH, CDR2 LQKENI, per germline. V gave up 4 bases and J gave up 4 bases, with 8 bases separating them. CDR3 amino acids: CASSLDRNQPQHF. CDR3 nucleotides: TGTGCCAGCTCACTCGACAGAAATCAGCCCCAGCATTTT. Drawing the rest from reference TRBV18 and TRBJ1-5, the complete variable domain is NAGVMQNPRHLVRRRGQEARLRCSPMKGHSHVYWYRQLPEEGLKFMVYLQKENIIDESGMPKERFSAEFPKEGPSILRIQQVVRGDSAAYFCASSLDRNQPQHFGDGTRLSIL.

For the CDR3, the DNA is TGCGCCAGCAGCTTGGAGGGACTAGCGGGATGGACCAATGAGCAGTTCTTC. It translates to CASSLEGLAGWTNEQFF. The chain carries TRBV5-1 and TRBJ2-1, with 13 nucleotides matching TRBD2. The V gene's germline CDR1 is SGHRS and CDR2 YFSETQ. Losses at the gene ends were 0 bases for V and 6 bases for J; bases not matched to a gene: 6. CDR3 length: 17 amino acids.

This clone was recorded a few times. The V and J genes are TRBV5-4 and TRBJ2-1, with a possible D match to TRBD2 (7 bases). The CDR3 runs to 14 residues. CDR1 is SGHNT, CDR2 YYREEE, per germline (reference sequence). The V end was cut by 1 base, the J end by 6 bases, with 11 bases between. The CDR3 DNA reads TGTGCCAGCAGCTTGAAGGGGGAGGGCAATGAGCAGTTCTTC. As protein: CASSLKGEGNEQFF.

The table lists this clone with a few counts. This sequence joins TRBV29-1 and TRBJ2-7, with D possibly matching TRBD1 (6 bases). V was cut by 3 bases and J by 5 bases, with 11 bases left in between. CDR1 is SQVTM and CDR2 is ANQGSEA in the germline V gene. The CDR3 has 12 amino acids. The CDR3 loop reads CSVDGRGHEQYF. The CDR3 DNA sequence: TGCAGCGTTGATGGCAGGGGCCACGAGCAGTACTTC.

A remark on this clone: The junction departs from the called germline gene at one end, perhaps through a read error. The chain employs TRBV25-1 and TRBJ1-4; a possible D gene is TRBD1 (6 bases). Germline assignment: CDR1 MGHDK and CDR2 SYGVNS. The CDR3 spans 14 residues. The CDR3 here is CASSERRDNGKLFF. The CDR3 DNA is TGTGCCAGCAGTGAACGCCGGGACAATGGAAAACTGTTTTTT.

In DNA form, the CDR3 reads TGTGCCAGCAGCTCTCGACAGGGACACTATGGCTACACCTTC. Protein product: CASSSRQGHYGYTF. The chain uses TRBV5-6 and TRBJ1-2; 7 nucleotides align to TRBD1. With 3 bases clipped from V and 3 bases from J, the junction kept 5 bases outside the gene matches. Germline CDR1 SGHDT, CDR2 YYEEEE. The CDR3 is 14 residues long.

The V call is TRBV20-1, the J call TRBJ1-1, with D uncertain. Germline lookup yields CDR1 DFQATT and CDR2 SNEGSKA (reference sequence). Trimming cost V 3 bases and J 6 bases, with 11 bases left between them. The CDR3 length is 12 residues. The DNA for the CDR3 is TGCAGTGCTAGTAACGGGATTCCTGAAGCTTTCTTT. Translated: CSASNGIPEAFF.

The chain recombines TRBV5-8 with TRBJ2-3; 9 bases map to TRBD2. Trimming took 10 bases from V and 3 from J; bases not matched to a gene: 9. There are 14 residues in the CDR3. CDR1 and CDR2 from the germline V gene are SGHTS and YDEGEE. CDR3 coding DNA: TGTGCCGGGGGACTAGCTTGGGGGACAGATACGCAGTATTTT. It specifies CAGGLAWGTDTQYF.

V and J are TRBV19 and TRBJ1-5; 8 positions agree with TRBD1. The junction had 2 bases not matched to a gene; V was cut back by 0 bases and J by 4 bases. The CDR3 spans 15 residues. The germline V gene has CDR1 LNHDA and CDR2 SQIVND (reference sequence). CDR3 residues: CASSIDWTGNQPQHF. The CDR3 nucleotides are TGTGCCAGTAGTATAGATTGGACAGGGAATCAGCCCCAGCATTTT.